Listed below are T cell receptor beta chains from one sample, sequenced in a study of blood T cell repertoires in COVID-19. Using immunoSEQ multiplex PCR, the repertoire was profiled, and TCRdb retains in-frame clones only, with some absent. The profile shows 300,000 to 400,000 clones, around 90% of them singletons. Sequenced sample: peripheral blood. The receptors come from a woman aged 25 to 45 with COVID-19, enrolled during active disease. Both conserved end residues are part of each CDR3. D genes are given only for firm matches. The size entry is marked missing in some rows and otherwise reads once, few, many or a size class.

cdr3_aa cdr3_nt cdr3_length d_call clone_size j_call v_call
CSASAGLAGVGSYEQYF TGCAGTGCTAGTGCGGGACTAGCGGGAGTGGGTTCCTACGAGCAGTACTTC 17 TRBD2 once TRBJ2-7 TRBV20-1
CASSLQFNQPQHF TGTGCCAGCAGCCTTCAGTTTAATCAGCCCCAGCATTTT 13 - - TRBJ1-5 TRBV3-1/TRBV3-2
CASSLGQGDYGYTF TGCGCCAGCAGCCTGGGACAGGGTGACTATGGCTACACCTTC 14 TRBD1 - TRBJ1-2 TRBV5-1
CASSPLTVNTEAFF TGTGCCAGCAGTCCTCTGACAGTGAACACTGAAGCTTTCTTT 14 - - TRBJ1-1 TRBV6-5
CASSVDPKPGGELFF TGTGCCAGCAGCGTAGATCCTAAACCCGGCGGGGAGCTGTTTTTT 15 - - TRBJ2-2 TRBV9
CASSIGDRPFATNEKLFF TGTGCCAGTAGTATCGGGGACAGACCATTTGCAACTAATGAAAAACTGTTTTTT 18 TRBD1 - TRBJ1-4 TRBV19
CASSLAGDGYTF TGTGCCAGCAGCTTGGCGGGGGATGGCTACACCTTC 12 - - TRBJ1-2 TRBV5-6
CASSSGLAGDRSYNEQFF TGTGCCAGCAGTTCCGGACTAGCGGGAGACCGCTCCTACAATGAGCAGTTCTTC 18 TRBD2 - TRBJ2-1 TRBV27
CASAKGGTGDSPLHF TGTGCCAGCGCCAAGGGAGGGACAGGTGATTCACCCCTCCACTTT 15 TRBD1 - TRBJ1-6 TRBV9
CASSDAADSGNTIYF TGCGCCAGCAGTGATGCGGCGGACTCTGGAAACACCATATATTTT 15 - once TRBJ1-3 TRBV10-1
CASSQSHGYGNTIYF TGTGCCAGCAGCCAATCGCACGGGTATGGAAACACCATATATTTT 15 - - TRBJ1-3 TRBV16
CASSIQKNYGYTF TGTGCCAGCAGTATACAGAAAAACTATGGCTACACCTTC 13 - few TRBJ1-2 TRBV12-3/TRBV12-4
CASSEGQPKGVDGYTF TGTGCCAGCTCAGAAGGACAGCCTAAAGGGGTCGACGGCTACACCTTC 16 - - TRBJ1-2 TRBV18
CASSLAQGALYEQYF TGTGCCAGCAGTTTAGCACAGGGGGCCTTGTACGAGCAGTACTTC 15 TRBD1 - TRBJ2-7 TRBV28
CASSIPQTSLIRNEQFF TGTGCCAGTAGTATTCCCCAGACTAGCCTCATCCGGAATGAGCAGTTCTTC 17 TRBD2 - TRBJ2-1 TRBV19
CASSGTSGSRGTGELFF TGTGCCAGCAGTGGGACTAGCGGGAGCAGGGGCACCGGGGAGCTGTTTTTT 17 TRBD2 - TRBJ2-2 TRBV2
CASSLNTGNQPQHF TGTGCCAGCAGCTTAAACACAGGTAATCAGCCCCAGCATTTT 14 - - TRBJ1-5 TRBV7-2
CASSLDRSSNEKLFF TGTGCCAGCAGCTTGGATAGATCGTCTAATGAAAAACTGTTTTTT 15 - - TRBJ1-4 TRBV5-4
CAWSVRRGGGNQPQHF TGTGCCTGGAGTGTACGGAGGGGAGGGGGCAATCAGCCCCAGCATTTT 16 - few TRBJ1-5 TRBV30
CASRTLAHEQYF TGTGCCAGCAGGACGCTAGCGCACGAGCAGTACTTC 12 - - TRBJ2-7 TRBV2
CATSDGLAGGSYNEQFF TGTGCCACCAGTGACGGACTAGCGGGAGGGTCCTACAATGAGCAGTTCTTC 17 TRBD2 few TRBJ2-1 TRBV24-1
CASSEARRAPGNTIYF TGTGCCAGCAGTGAAGCCCGCAGGGCTCCTGGAAACACCATATATTTT 16 - - TRBJ1-3 TRBV6-1
CASSWASTDTQYF TGCGCCAGCAGCTGGGCTAGCACAGATACGCAGTATTTT 13 - - TRBJ2-3 TRBV5-1
CASSVGQPSGNTIYF TGTGCCAGCAGCGTAGGACAGCCCTCTGGAAACACCATATATTTT 15 - once TRBJ1-3 TRBV5-4
CSASGPDSSGNTIYF TGCAGTGCTAGTGGTCCCGATAGCTCTGGAAACACCATATATTTT 15 - - TRBJ1-3 TRBV20-1
CASSDGRAGNTIYF TGTGCCAGCAGTGATGGCAGGGCGGGAAACACCATATATTTT 14 - - TRBJ1-3 TRBV2
CASSLEAGAGRAFF TGCGCCAGCAGCTTGGAGGCAGGGGCTGGTAGAGCTTTCTTT 14 - - TRBJ1-1 TRBV5-1
CASTRVREKLFF TGTGCCAGCACCAGGGTGAGGGAAAAACTGTTTTTT 12 - - TRBJ1-4 TRBV7-9
CASSLVLAGTNEQFF TGTGCCAGCAGCTTGGTACTAGCGGGTACTAATGAGCAGTTCTTC 15 TRBD2 - TRBJ2-1 TRBV5-4
CASSQTGRRTDTQYF TGCGCCAGCAGCCAGACAGGGAGGCGCACAGATACGCAGTATTTT 15 - - TRBJ2-3 TRBV10-1
CASRSSYNSPLHF TGTGCCAGCCGTTCCTCGTATAATTCACCCCTCCACTTT 13 - - TRBJ1-6 TRBV11-2
CASSVTSGGSSDTQYF TGTGCCAGCAGCGTAACTTCGGGAGGCAGTTCAGATACGCAGTATTTT 16 TRBD2 - TRBJ2-3 TRBV9
CASSSGQKPSGANVLTF TGTGCCAGCAGCTCGGGACAAAAACCCTCTGGGGCCAACGTCCTGACTTTC 17 - - TRBJ2-6 TRBV13
CASSEDSYYGYTF TGCGCCAGCAGCGAGGACAGTTACTATGGCTACACCTTC 13 - - TRBJ1-2 TRBV5-1
CASSISYMSNQPQHF TGTGCCAGTAGTATTTCGTACATGAGCAATCAGCCCCAGCATTTT 15 - - TRBJ1-5 TRBV19
CAWNNAITEAFF TGTGCCTGGAATAACGCTATCACTGAAGCTTTCTTT 12 - - TRBJ1-1 TRBV30
CASSLGQGSYEQYF TGCGCCAGCAGCTTGGGACAGGGGTCTTACGAGCAGTACTTC 14 TRBD1 once TRBJ2-7 TRBV5-1
CASSLEGTNTGELFF TGTGCCAGCAGCTTAGAGGGCACGAACACCGGGGAGCTGTTTTTT 15 - - TRBJ2-2 TRBV11-2
CASPGNTEAFF TGTGCCAGCCCCGGGAACACTGAAGCTTTCTTT 11 - - TRBJ1-1 TRBV21-1
CASSPTGSTGELFF TGTGCCAGCTCACCAACCGGGAGCACCGGGGAGCTGTTTTTT 14 - - TRBJ2-2 TRBV18
CASSLVRGPQETQYF TGCGCCAGCAGCTTGGTCAGGGGGCCCCAAGAGACCCAGTACTTC 15 TRBD1 - TRBJ2-5 TRBV5-1
CASSFKLAGIYNEQFF TGTGCCAGCAGTTTTAAACTAGCGGGGATCTACAATGAGCAGTTCTTC 16 TRBD2 - TRBJ2-1 TRBV27
CASSKGGGRAPNEQFF TGTGCCAGCAGCAAAGGAGGCGGGAGGGCGCCAAATGAGCAGTTCTTC 16 - - TRBJ2-1 TRBV21-1
CATSRDRDRGPTEAFF TGTGCCACCAGCAGAGATAGGGACAGGGGTCCCACTGAAGCTTTCTTT 16 TRBD1 - TRBJ1-1 TRBV15
CASSLWGSSYEQYF TGTGCCAGCAGCTTGTGGGGCAGCTCCTACGAGCAGTACTTC 14 - - TRBJ2-7 TRBV5-4
CASRSIRLAGDEPYSYNEQFF TGTGCAAGTCGCTCCATACGACTAGCGGGAGATGAACCATATAGCTACAATGAGCAGTTCTTC 21 - - TRBJ2-1 TRBV12-2
CASSQGAQPRDTGELFF TGTGCCAGCAGCCAAGGGGCCCAGCCGCGGGACACCGGGGAGCTGTTTTTT 17 - - TRBJ2-2 TRBV4-2
CASSLVGQGGNEQFF TGTGCCAGCAGCTTAGTTGGGCAGGGAGGCAATGAGCAGTTCTTC 15 - - TRBJ2-1 TRBV7-6
CASKGDRVSSSPLHF TGTGCCAGCAAGGGAGACAGGGTATCTTCTTCACCCCTCCACTTT 15 TRBD1 few TRBJ1-6 TRBV2
CSVEWGDSNTEAFF TGCAGCGTTGAATGGGGGGATTCGAACACTGAAGCTTTCTTT 14 - - TRBJ1-1 TRBV29-1
CASSKEGPGGTLGRETQYF TGTGCCAGCAGCAAAGAAGGACCGGGAGGAACACTAGGACGAGAGACCCAGTACTTC 19 - - TRBJ2-5 TRBV21-1
CASSGMGGDTIYF TGTGCCAGCAGCGGGATGGGGGGAGACACCATATATTTT 13 - - TRBJ1-3 TRBV11-2
CASSWTVYQPQHF TGTGCCAGCAGCTGGACTGTCTATCAGCCCCAGCATTTT 13 - - TRBJ1-5 TRBV5-8
CASSPPTGGGTEAFF TGTGCCAGCTCACCACCGACAGGGGGCGGAACTGAAGCTTTCTTT 15 TRBD1 - TRBJ1-1 TRBV18